The present TCR beta chain was sequenced within a study of metastatic and nonmetastatic thyroid tumors. Study-level background: Repertoires of blood and of tissue (tumor or nodule) from malignant and benign thyroid patients were compared. Study-wide results and caveats: The reported finding was significantly higher TCR beta diversity in malignant thyroid tumors relative to benign nodules, in blood and tumor.

Original analysis: Clinicopathological groups of papillary thyroid cancer showed CDR3 differences that were used to build a distant-metastasis classifier. TCRdb re-called the PCR reads with MiXCR. In this record, the V and J calls reflect TCRdb's handling and not the investigators' own analysis. The data contain around 36,000 clones, around 32% of them singletons. Notes on this clone: Its target is unknown.

Nobody among the patients had been given any treatment before thyroid surgery. Germline V gives CDR1 SGHTA, CDR2 FQGTGA. The CDR3 has 14 amino acids. Unmatched junction bases numbered 5, after V lost 6 bases and J lost 5 bases. The V call is TRBV7-3, the J call TRBJ2-1; 9 bases align to TRBD1. Material: blood. The receptor's source is a female donor with papillary thyroid cancer or a benign thyroid nodule (not recorded which). Some clones in this sample may be carry-over from other donors' samples. In DNA form, the CDR3 reads TGTGCCAGCAGTTACAGGGGGCTGGACAATGAGCAGTTCTTC. Encoded protein: CASSYRGLDNEQFF. Variable domain in full (rest from reference TRBV7-3 and TRBJ2-1): GAGVSQTPSNKVTEKGKYVELRCDPISGHTALYWYRQSLGQGPEFLIYFQGTGAADDSGLPNDRFFAVRPEGSVSTLKIQRTERGDSAVYLCASSYRGLDNEQFFGPGTRLTVL.